This T cell receptor beta chain emerged from a study of OX40 agonist ivuxolimab in advanced cancers. Only one count was recorded for this clone. Its antigen remains unidentified. Baseline, cycle 4 day 1, and cycle 7 day 1 were the blood sampling points. The CDR3 length is 18 residues. With 0 bases clipped from V and 6 bases from J, the junction kept 15 bases outside the gene matches. CDR1 is SGHDN, CDR2 FVKESK, per germline. Data came from immunoSEQ multiplex PCR; TCRdb stores just in-frame clones and leaves some out. The data show about 75,000 clones, roughly nine tenths seen once. Study results and limitations: Expanded clones tended on average to be more numerous among CD8+ T cells than CD4+. Low clonal expansion, among the lowest seen, marked partial responders at 0.1-3.0 mg/kg.

The source of this sequence is an adult with an advanced solid tumor such as melanoma, head and neck, liver or kidney cancer. This chain joins TRBV14 and TRBJ1-2; 8 bases map to TRBD1. The specimen comprised CD4+ or CD8+ T cells sorted from blood, sampled in a trial of the OX40 agonist ivuxolimab. The CDR3 DNA is TGTGCCAGCAGCCAAGATATCGGTTTGACAGGGGAAGGGGATGGCTACACCTTC. It encodes CASSQDIGLTGEGDGYTF.